This T cell receptor beta chain was captured by sequencing in a study of regulatory T cells in long-lasting Graves disease. Study results and limitations: The study examined only peripheral blood, not thyroid tissue. Possibly, accuracy suffered from the small sample size.

V was clipped by 4 bases and J by 4 bases, with 11 bases between them. Germline CDR1 SGHRS, CDR2 YFSETQ. The CDR3 spans 13 residues. In its sample, this clonotype was seen a few times. Its antigen remains unknown. Construction of the TCR beta libraries employed iRepertoire HTBI primers in conjunction with Arm-PCR of CDR3 regions. Per the study methods: The samples yielded approximately 62 TRBV and more than twelve TRBJ segments. Each CDR3 protein gets one entry after TCRdb re-called the multiplex PCR reads with MiXCR. For this entry, the V and J calls and clone size follow TCRdb and not the study's own pipeline. Of around 460,000 distinct CDR3 sequences detected, around a fifth appear once; the ten largest clones hold roughly 13%. Time point denoted: persistent/refractory GD, antithyroid drugs over 5 years with positive TRAb. Isolated PBMC RNA provided the starting material for the TCR library.

The specimen was peripheral blood mononuclear cells (PBMCs), collected when the disease was refractory, from a patient treated with antithyroid drugs. The sequence came from a female donor with Graves disease. J is TRBJ2-5 and V is TRBV5-1, with a weak D call TRBD2 (6 bases). CDR3 sequence (DNA): TGCGCCAGCAGCCGCGGGGAAGGAGAGACCCAGTACTTC. Amino acids: CASSRGEGETQYF.